The clone carrying this T cell receptor (beta chain) was counted once. The antigen remains undetermined. The data were obtained in a study of T cell responses to AZD1222 COVID-19 vaccine. General study points: Scientists sampled the repertoires only once the peak T cell response had passed.

The table came from immunoSEQ multiplex PCR; TCRdb's copy has only in-frame clones and leaves some out. The data show some 130,000 clones, with roughly 85% seen just once and approximately 8% held by the top ten. The starting material was peripheral blood, obtained 28 days after the second dose of the MenACWY control vaccine. The sequence came from an adult who received the MenACWY meningococcal vaccine as a control.

The CDR3 here is CASSSQTGTGAYEQYF. CDR3 sequence (DNA): TGTGCCAGCAGCTCCCAAACCGGGACAGGGGCCTACGAGCAGTACTTC. The V gene is TRBV7-2, the J gene TRBJ2-7; TRBD1 matches 10 bases. Looked up from germline, CDR1 is SGHTA and CDR2 is FQGNSA. After removal of 4 bases from V and 2 bases from J, the junction contained 8 bases not matched to a gene. The CDR3 contains 16 residues.